Below, 20 T cell receptor beta chains from the same sample are listed, as sequenced in a study of shared clonotypes between healthy human individuals. Libraries were prepared by immunoSEQ multiplex PCR; TCRdb keeps only in-frame clonotypes and omits some of them. The data contain over 1.4 million clones, roughly 96% of them singletons. The source material was naive CD4+ T cells sorted from blood. Subset reported: CD45RA+ positively selected. These receptors originate from a man aged 30 to 39 in good health.

Only one count was recorded for this clone. The CDR3 bases are TGTGCCAGCTCACCCTCTACAGCCTGGGGCGAGCAGTACTTC. Protein sequence: CASSPSTAWGEQYF. The V call is TRBV18, the J call TRBJ2-7; no clear D. Trimming pared 3 bases from V and 6 bases from J, leaving 15 bases between. Germline lookup yields CDR1 KGHSH and CDR2 LQKENI. The CDR3 is 14 amino acids.

V usage is TRBV7-3 and J usage is TRBJ2-1; TRBD1 is a possible D gene (5 bases). The CDR3 length is 15 residues. The V and J ends lost 5 bases and 5 bases respectively, with 16 bases between them. Per germline, CDR1 SGHTA and CDR2 FQGTGA. CDR3 loop: CASSPRAWTDNEQFF. For the CDR3, the DNA is TGTGCCAGCAGCCCCAGGGCTTGGACCGACAATGAGCAGTTCTTC.

The rearrangement uses TRBV5-1 and TRBJ2-5; weak D call: TRBD1 (6 bases). CDR3 length equals 14 residues. V was pared by 4 bases and J by 1 base, with 11 bases between. Germline lookup yields CDR1 SGHRS and CDR2 YFSETQ. This CDR3 is CASSRGQAQETQYF. DNA of the CDR3: TGCGCCAGCAGCAGGGGACAAGCCCAAGAGACCCAGTACTTC.

V gene TRBV19 combines with J gene TRBJ1-5; 9 bases fit TRBD1. V lost 4 bases and J lost 2; bases outside the gene matches: 9. CDR1 LNHDA and CDR2 SQIVND come from the germline V gene (reference sequence). The CDR3 is 17 amino acids. The CDR3 nucleotides read TGTGCCAGTAGTACCGGACAGGGGTCGAGTGGCAATCAGCCCCAGCATTTT. Protein sequence: CASSTGQGSSGNQPQHF.

Worth noting for this clone: The sample carries other DNA sequences with the same CDR3. The chain joins TRBV18 to TRBJ2-5, with D hard to call. Germline assignment: CDR1 KGHSH and CDR2 LQKENI. The CDR3 runs 12 residues. V shed 0 bases and J shed 5 bases, with 4 bases lying between them. DNA of the CDR3: TGTGCCAGCTCACCACCGATTGAGACCCAGTACTTC. Its protein product is CASSPPIETQYF.

This clone was counted a single time. Given a much more abundant clone one base away, this may be a read error. Other DNA sequences of this sample code for an identical CDR3. This chain uses TRBV9 with TRBJ1-1; 7 bases are shared with TRBD1. The CDR3 spans 13 residues. The V and J ends lost 2 bases and 3 bases, in that order; junction bases with no gene match: 1. Per the germline V gene, CDR1 is SGDLS and CDR2 is YYNGEE. CDR3 protein: CASSVRGDTEAFF. The CDR3 nucleotides read TGTGCCAGCAGCGTCAGGGGGGACACTGAAGCTTTCTTT.

This clone occurred a few times. V gene TRBV5-6 combines with J gene TRBJ2-7; 9 bases are a match to TRBD2. Germline values: CDR1 SGHDT, CDR2 YYEEEE. The CDR3 loop spans 13 amino acids. V trimming: 3 bases; J trimming: 6 bases; junction bases outside the gene matches: 4. The CDR3 DNA reads TGTGCCAGCAGCTCCGTAGCGGGAGTCGAGCAGTACTTC. Residues: CASSSVAGVEQYF. Filled out from reference TRBV5-6 and TRBJ2-7, the complete variable domain reads DAGVTQSPTHLIKTRGQQVTLRCSPKSGHDTVSWYQQALGQGPQFIFQYYEEEERQRGNFPDRFSGHQFPNYSSELNVNALLLGDSALYLCASSSVAGVEQYFGPGTRLTVT.

Notes on this clone: This sample includes further DNA sequences coding for the same CDR3. The gene calls are TRBV5-1 and TRBJ2-7; 10 nucleotides agree with TRBD1. The CDR3 has 15 residues. From germline, CDR1 is SGHRS and CDR2 YFSETQ. Trimming took 4 bases from V and 2 from J; bases not matched to a gene: 6. The CDR3 sequence: CASSPRQGAAYEQYF. In DNA, the CDR3 is TGCGCCAGCAGCCCGAGACAGGGGGCCGCCTACGAGCAGTACTTC.

The chain is built from TRBV5-1 and TRBJ2-1; D possibly corresponds to TRBD1 (5 bases). The CDR3 is 15 residues long. Per germline, CDR1 SGHRS and CDR2 YFSETQ. V lost 5 bases to trimming and J lost 8 bases, with 20 bases between them. CDR3 DNA sequence: TGCGCCAGCAGTTTTGGACATACTCTATGGGATGAGCAGTTCTTC. Its translation: CASSFGHTLWDEQFF. Based on the CDR3 plus reference TRBV5-1 and TRBJ2-1, the full variable domain is KAGVTQTPRYLIKTRGQQVTLSCSPISGHRSVSWYQQTPGQGLQFLFEYFSETQRNKGNFPGRFSGRQFSNSRSEMNVSTLELGDSALYLCASSFGHTLWDEQFFGPGTRLTVL.

This clone was picked up a small number of times. The rearrangement joins TRBV25-1 to TRBJ2-2, with D maybe TRBD2 (6 bases). CDR3 length: 16 residues. V gave up 6 bases and J gave up 8 bases, with 22 bases separating them. Germline V gene data show CDR1 as MGHDK and CDR2 as SYGVNS. The CDR3: CASSSTLAGPLGELFF. In DNA, the CDR3 is TGTGCCAGCAGCTCGACTCTTGCGGGGCCCTTGGGGGAGCTGTTTTTT.

The chain links TRBV5-4 to TRBJ2-7; 14 bases map to TRBD2. The CDR3 covers 15 residues. J was trimmed by 8 bases and V by 4 bases; bases with no gene match: 8. Germline CDR1 reads SGHNT; CDR2 reads YYREEE (reference sequence). CDR3 sequence reads: CASSRPGLAGEKQYF. The CDR3 DNA follows: TGTGCCAGCAGCAGACCGGGACTAGCGGGAGAGAAGCAGTACTTC.

The chain recombines TRBV5-4 with TRBJ1-3; D remains ambiguous. Germline V CDR1 and CDR2: SGHNT, YYREEE (reference sequence). The CDR3 totals 14 residues. V gave up 5 bases and J gave up 9 bases, with 18 bases separating them. The CDR3 region is CASSREALISTIYF. The CDR3 DNA follows: TGTGCCAGCAGTCGGGAAGCCTTGATTTCCACCATATATTTT.

This chain's CDR3 is CASSPRLAGGEDTQYF. As DNA, the CDR3 is TGTGCCAGCTCACCGCGACTAGCGGGAGGGGAAGATACGCAGTATTTT. The rearrangement uses TRBV18 and TRBJ2-3, with 14 bases matching TRBD2. Germline V gives CDR1 KGHSH, CDR2 LQKENI. V shed 3 bases and J 5 bases; nucleotides not matched to a gene: 4. There are 16 residues in the CDR3. Together with reference TRBV18 and TRBJ2-3, the CDR3 gives the full variable domain: NAGVMQNPRHLVRRRGQEARLRCSPMKGHSHVYWYRQLPEEGLKFMVYLQKENIIDESGMPKERFSAEFPKEGPSILRIQQVVRGDSAAYFCASSPRLAGGEDTQYFGPGTRLTVL.

As regards this clone: The same CDR3 arises from other DNA sequences in this sample as well. V usage is TRBV10-3 and J usage is TRBJ2-3, with TRBD2 matching over 11 bases. V lost 6 bases to trimming and J lost 4 bases; unmatched junction nucleotides: 3. This CDR3 contains 14 residues. Germline-derived CDR1 and CDR2 are ENHRY and SYGVKD. CDR3 bases: TGTGCCATCAGGCCGGGACTAGCGGCAGATACGCAGTATTTT. It yields the protein CAIRPGLAADTQYF.

Turning to this clone: The same CDR3 is also encoded by other DNA sequences in this sample. The chain has TRBV7-2 and TRBJ2-1; 14 bases are shared with TRBD2. Germline CDR1 reads SGHTA; CDR2 reads FQGNSA. The J segment lost 6 bases and the V segment lost 2 bases, leaving 3 bases of the junction unmatched. This CDR3 is built from 16 residues. Here the CDR3 DNA reads TGTGCCAGCAGCTTAAGACTAGCGGGAGGGCGCAATGAGCAGTTCTTC. Its protein product is CASSLRLAGGRNEQFF.

The V gene is TRBV5-1, the J gene TRBJ2-2; D is tentatively TRBD1 or TRBD2 (5 bases each). Germline-derived CDR1 and CDR2 are SGHRS and YFSETQ. Trimming shortened V by 1 base and J by 8 bases, and 12 bases separated the two germline ends. CDR3 length: 14 residues. CDR3 sequence: CASSLLGGQGELFF. CDR3 nucleotide sequence: TGCGCCAGCAGCTTGCTTGGGGGTCAGGGGGAGCTGTTTTTT.

The CDR3, as DNA: TGTGCCAGCAGCTTGGGCCCTCTACTAGCGGGAGGCTACAATGAGCAGTTCTTC. The encoded protein is CASSLGPLLAGGYNEQFF. This chain uses TRBV5-6 with TRBJ2-1; 12 bases agree with TRBD2. With 0 bases clipped from V and 3 bases from J, the junction kept 7 bases outside the gene matches. The CDR3 has 18 amino acids. Germline loops: CDR1 SGHDT, CDR2 YYEEEE.

The chain carries TRBV5-1 and TRBJ2-1; D is possibly TRBD1 (6 bases). The germline gives CDR1 SGHRS, CDR2 YFSETQ. The V gene lost 2 bases and the J gene lost 9 bases, with 18 bases spanning the gap. The CDR3 totals 15 residues. CDR3 in amino acids: CASSLFQGPQGEQFF. CDR3 bases: TGCGCCAGCAGCTTATTCCAGGGGCCCCAAGGTGAGCAGTTCTTC.

This chain uses TRBV5-5 with TRBJ2-3; TRBD2 agrees at 7 bases. This CDR3 is built from 14 residues. J lost 6 bases, V lost 4 bases, and 8 bases had no gene match. CDR1 is SGHKS, CDR2 YYEKEE, per germline (reference sequence). The CDR3 sequence is CASSPLGGGDTQYF. In DNA form, the CDR3 reads TGTGCCAGCAGCCCCCTTGGGGGAGGGGATACGCAGTATTTT. Complete variable domain (other parts from reference TRBV5-5 and TRBJ2-3): DAGVTQSPTHLIKTRGQQVTLRCSPISGHKSVSWYQQVLGQGPQFIFQYYEKEERGRGNFPDRFSARQFPNYSSELNVNALLLGDSALYLCASSPLGGGDTQYFGPGTRLTVL.

The chain uses TRBV19 and TRBJ2-4; no definite D call. Per germline, CDR1 LNHDA and CDR2 SQIVND (reference sequence). This CDR3 contains 16 residues. V lost 3 bases and J 0 bases, leaving 12 bases between the germline ends. Here the CDR3 reads CASSISILLAKNIQYF. The CDR3 DNA is TGTGCCAGTAGTATCAGCATTCTCCTAGCCAAAAACATTCAGTACTTC. Full variable domain (outside the CDR3, taken from reference TRBV19 and TRBJ2-4): DGGITQSPKYLFRKEGQNVTLSCEQNLNHDAMYWYRQDPGQGLRLIYYSQIVNDFQKGDIAEGYSVSREKKESFPLTVTSAQKNPTAFYLCASSISILLAKNIQYFGAGTRLSVL.